This TCR beta chain derives from a study of cytomegalovirus exposure and HLA in healthy donors (dated 2017 in TCRdb). With regard to the full study: An earlier analysis of some 600 of the donors reported around 280 Gb of sequence data and around 120 million unique TCR beta sequences obtained from about 180 million T cells. Of the approximately 400 genotyped donors, over 70% fell in the genetic ancestry cluster associated with self-reported Caucasian donors. The later analysis used no new phenotypic data to find candidate immune exposures, relying instead on TCR beta sequences and their occurrence across donors. Among about 360 genotyped donors of the cohort, an average of around 240,000 unique TCR beta nucleotide sequences were sequenced per donor, roughly 20% of them non-productive. The study used immunosequencing to profile the T cell repertoires of about 670 subjects and linked those repertoires to cytomegalovirus serostatus. Roughly 300 gigabases of sequencing data and approximately 80 million unique TCR sequences were included in an early release covering around 650 HLA-typed donors. All discovery cohort repertoires had been generated on a single sequencing platform. The study was designed to test whether signatures of past pathogen exposure could be identified by cataloging public T cell receptors. The number of donors typed differed by locus, with roughly 629-640 for A, B, C, DRB1 and DQB1, 522 for DQA1, approximately 570 for DPA1, and over 400 for DPB1. In an earlier analysis of more than 550 of the donors, high-throughput TCR beta sequencing was used to judge whether each TCR beta V gene segment behaved as functional or pseudogenic. In a later genetic analysis, genome-wide SNP genotypes for about 55% of the 666 donors were used, and that subset was treated as a discovery cohort. High-throughput TCR immunosequencing, statistical association of individual TCRs with disease status, and machine learning were combined to predict cytomegalovirus infection status. In a later analysis, previously published TCR beta repertoires from hundreds of donors were re-analyzed and high-resolution HLA genotyping was added so that TCR occurrence patterns could be studied. A separate validation cohort of approximately 130 different subjects was used in addition to the roughly 670-subject first cohort. HLA typing covered class I and class II loci at four-digit resolution. Roughly 5 DR-DQ haplotypes were handled as single units for association and clustering, since linkage in the cohort was strong. Donor age, sex, ethnicity and CMV serostatus were compiled alongside the repertoire data.

Concerning this clone itself: Its target antigen remains unknown. No per-base quality is available; no much larger clone lies one base away.

In total, roughly 670 healthy bone marrow donors made up the cohort. At the time of sampling, all cohort members were nominally healthy, though unrecorded immune exposures were likely present. The donor was CMV seronegative and belonged to the group of 320 or so seronegative cohort members. Every donor gave a peripheral blood sample, and the peripheral blood mononuclear cells from that sample were used for TCR beta sequencing. Genomic DNA extraction from the blood cell samples was performed with the Qiagen DNeasy Blood Extraction Kit. The method was the immunoSEQ multiplex PCR assay. For the multiplex PCR, a mixture combining 60 forward primers for TCR Vbeta segments and 13 reverse primers for TCR Jbeta segments was used. The CDR3 region of rearranged TCR beta genes was amplified from genomic DNA with a multiplex PCR assay. Amplified TCR beta libraries were sequenced as 87-base-pair reads on the Illumina HiSeq System. As for how the authors treated the data: A later analysis counted approximately 74 million unique TCR beta chains across the 650 to 700 repertoires, and 9.5 million to 11 million of these chains were shared by at least two donors. A nearest-neighbor algorithm error-corrected the raw reads and collapsed the reads into unique sequences, merging closely related sequences to remove PCR and sequencing errors. To assign V, D and J gene segments, CDR3 sequences were aligned to IMGT reference sequences. For a sequence to be retained, at least a six-nucleotide match to both a V gene segment and a J gene segment was required. A rearrangement was called productive if the CDR3 had no stop codons and remained in frame with V and J, and every other rearrangement was called non-productive. CDR3 was defined according to IMGT convention as the region running from the second conserved V-encoded cysteine to the conserved J-encoded phenylalanine. The earlier analysis of roughly 590 of the donors excluded any sequence lacking an unambiguous match to a single V gene segment. An earlier analysis of under 750 of the donors called V segments functional above 56.7% productive rearrangements and segregating when the between-donor standard deviation exceeded 5%. A statistical classification framework was developed to diagnose cytomegalovirus status using the catalog of TCR beta chain sequences. In a later analysis, TCR nucleotide sequences were compared against IMGT/GENE-DB human TR gene sequences so that V and J genes could be assigned. In a later analysis, CDR3 sequences and most-parsimonious VDJ recombination scenarios were assigned using the TCRdist pipeline. In a later analysis, every TCR beta chain was defined by the combination of its CDR3 amino acid sequence and its V-gene family, and reads without a unique V-gene family were dropped. To address suspected cross-contamination and a sequencing artifact, a later analysis removed roughly 640 highly shared, low-generation-probability nucleotide sequences. In a later analysis, a clonal expansion index for each public chain was calculated from normalized within-repertoire ranks of inferred template counts. In a later analysis, generation probabilities were computed using a VDJ recombination model fitted to out-of-frame rearrangements, and the results were checked against IGoR. A later analysis scored TCR-TCR, TCR-HLA and TCR-CMV co-occurrence with hypergeometric tests, applying a repertoire-size bias correction to TCR pairs. In a later analysis, false discovery rates were estimated by permuting HLA or CMV assignments 20 times. A later analysis grouped co-occurring TCRs with DBSCAN, adding TCRdist sequence similarity when clustering within HLA-allele-positive subsets. For co-occurrence clustering, repertoires with fewer than 30,000 or more than 120,000 public chains were excluded, along with four or five repertoires with anomalous nucleotide sharing. TCRdb mirrors the immuneACCESS table, restricted to in-frame sequences. Some clones are absent from its copies; in checked studies, under half trace to an unresolved V gene, and the reason for the others is unknown. The D gene and trimming were derived from the DNA, and the V and J assignments and clone size from that table. This sample comprises 200,000 or so clones, roughly 80% of them detected only once. Roughly 1.3% of the sample lies in the top ten.

The research as a whole found: In an earlier analysis of several hundred of the donors, most TCR beta V segments were observed in productive rearrangements about 87% or about 30% of the time, broadly matching IMGT annotations. Some IMGT-functional V segments, including TRBV6-2 and TRBV6-3, could not be told apart with the 87-base-pair reads, so those segments were excluded. A later analysis found that most CMV-associated TCR beta chains appeared HLA-restricted, with HLA associations seemingly driven largely by CMV exposure. A group of highly shared sequence variants was considered likely to be a technical artifact of the sequencing pipeline. The classifier was reported to diagnose cytomegalovirus status with high specificity and sensitivity in both the original and validation cohorts. In vitro tests confirmed that three of the cytomegalovirus-associated TCR beta chains recognize cytomegalovirus antigens. Specific HLA alleles were associated with 16,951 TCR beta sequences at a false discovery rate of 0.05 in a later analysis. Several of the top co-occurrence clusters appeared to be linked to parvovirus B19, influenza, CMV and Epstein-Barr virus, according to a later analysis. The authors suggested that the approach could potentially be generalized to other disease states and immunological phenotypes. The study listed 150 to 200 TCR beta chains as associated with cytomegalovirus. For the cohort, immune exposure information was limited to CMV serostatus. A later genetic analysis associated a missense DCLRE1C variant with V-gene and J-gene trimming of TCR beta chains, and an independent cohort replicated the association. A further reported finding was that TCR beta sequences accurately predicted the HLA-A and HLA-B alleles for most subjects in the first cohort. This cohort had only TCR beta chains sequenced, and the lack of alpha or paired-chain data limited which features could be detected. A later analysis found that TCR association rates varied across HLA loci, with DRB1 alleles showing the most associated TCRs and HLA-C alleles the fewest. Most TCR sequences were seen in very few donors, while some public TCRs were found in many individuals. A later genetic analysis reported fewer N-insertions in productive TCRs among donors in an Asian-associated ancestry cluster than the roughly 690-donor mean. Because HLA typing was unavailable for some donors at each locus, only the typed subset was used in association tests. A later analysis found that HLA-associated TCR beta chains were more clonally expanded and had lower generation probabilities than equally common non-associated chains. When HLA alleles, especially DR and DQ, strongly co-occurred, attributing TCR associations to individual alleles was difficult. Because counts were too low, 15 or so rarely observed V segments, including chromosome 9 orphons, were excluded from the earlier analysis of about 500 of the donors. The presence/absence analyses assumed that sequencing depth was roughly uniform across donors, and that assumption may not be true. Linkage disequilibrium might explain the correlated functional status among segregating V segments, but an unknown experimental factor could not be excluded.

Germline trimming amounts to 5 bases on V and 6 bases on J, with 6 as the count of junction bases outside the gene matches. Reading from cysteine to phenylalanine, the CDR3 counts 14 amino acids. Only CDR3 DNA remains: 42 bases, in frame from the first base. The germline V gene yields MDHEN for CDR1 and SYDVKM for CDR2. This clonotype was sampled from a girl between 5 and 17 years old in good health and CMV-seronegative. The rearranged chain carries TRBV28 and TRBJ2-2; 7 nucleotides in the junction match TRBD2. Material for sequencing was PBMCs. CDR3 region: CASSPTGGSGELFF. The DNA sequence follows: TGTGCCAGCAGTCCCACCGGGGGGTCCGGGGAGCTGTTTTTT.